This T cell receptor beta chain was profiled in a study of prognosis after radiotherapy for stage I lung cancer (dated by TCRdb to about 2021). Background for the entire study: Between April 2018 and 2019, about 19 stage I NSCLC patients were enrolled in Nanjing, China. All patients were considered medically inoperable, owing to comorbidities in more than 10 and refusal of surgery in over 5. Some 13 patients had adenocarcinoma and roughly 7 had squamous cell carcinoma as the tumor histology. No patient received concurrent therapy alongside SBRT. This study profiled peripheral blood TCR beta repertoires from stage I NSCLC patients before and after stereotactic body radiotherapy and linked the repertoires to distant failure. For each of the roughly 20 patients, one blood sample was taken before SBRT and one after, so the study sequenced around 40 samples in total. Around 14 patients presented with newly diagnosed primary stage I lung tumors, and a few carried oligometastatic NSCLC following surgical resection of the primary tumor. Ages in the cohort of approximately 13 men and over 5 women ranged from roughly 50 to 85 years, with a median of 74. Image-guided IMRT or VMAT was used to deliver SBRT in 3 to 5 fractions at a biologically effective dose of at least 100 Gy. Distant metastases were developed by four of the 19 patients after SBRT, at a median of roughly 7 months, whereas no significant progression was observed in the other 15 patients. General findings and caveats noted by the study authors: TRBV and TRBJ usage frequencies reportedly differed by metastasis status, in two V genes at baseline and in about 10 V and two J genes after SBRT. Tumor specificity of expanded TCR clones was not determined. The study was limited by its small cohort and short follow-up, and the findings require independent validation. Post-SBRT Shannon entropy and its change from baseline were lower in patients who developed distant metastases; baseline Shannon entropy was not associated with metastases. After SBRT, the number of unique TCR clones decreased (median around 10,000 before versus 6,500 to 7,500 after; Wilcoxon paired P=0.011). No adjustment for multiple comparisons was applied to any of the reported P values.

The TCR beta CDR3 region was amplified from genomic DNA by two rounds of multiplex PCR. In the first round of PCR, primers specific to each TRBV and TRBJ gene were used, and the primer sequences are filed in Chinese patent CN105087789A. Universal primers were used in the second round of PCR. The Roche High Pure PCR Template Preparation Kit was used to extract genomic DNA from frozen PBMCs. The libraries underwent paired-end sequencing with 151 bp reads on an Illumina HiSeq 3000. From the authors' description of their analysis: CutAdapt was used to discard raw reads that did not contain the multiplex PCR primer sequences. High-quality paired reads were merged into contigs with PEAR. By aligning each contig to reference sequences, MiXCR assigned the TRB V, D and J gene segments to that contig. CDR3 sequences were clustered by base quality and sequence similarity to remove sequencing errors. Shannon entropy, normalized by the natural log of the productive TCR sequence number, served as the measure of diversity. Clonality was computed as one minus the ratio of Shannon entropy to the natural log of the number of unique clonotypes. Using the Youden index from ROC curves, the researchers picked the repertoire-metric cut-offs for progression-free survival, and all analyses were carried out in R 3.5.3. Starting from the raw public reads, TCRdb applied fastp trimming at Q25, assembled clones with MiXCR and retained in-frame beta chains. Identical CDR3 proteins give one entry, which carries the most common genes and DNA. These V and J calls rely on TCRdb rather than the paper's analysis. The sample yields 8,000 to 9,000 distinct CDR3 sequences; roughly two thirds were counted once. The biggest ten clones account for roughly 20% of the sample.

The CDR3 sequence holds 14 residues, the cysteine and phenylalanine included. The retained sequence is limited to the CDR3, 42 bases, with the frame set at the first base. From the germline V gene (reference sequence), CDR1 is GTSNPN and CDR2 is SVGIG. As for this clonotype: The antigen this receptor binds is unknown. Relative to the germline gene, one junction end is altered; a read error may explain this.

All patients had node-negative disease on CT and PET/CT, and none had a history of other malignancies or prior chemotherapy or radiotherapy. At each of the two time points, 5.5 to 6 milliliters of peripheral venous blood were collected into EDTA tubes. PBMCs were isolated by Ficoll-Paque Plus density-gradient centrifugation. Immediately after collection, samples were stored at -80 degrees C until analysis. Sequenced material: PBMCs, taken before or after stereotactic body radiation therapy (not recorded which). The chain uses TRBV30 and TRBJ1-1; the D gene is unclear. The clonotype originates from a donor at least 50 years old with non-small cell lung cancer. The DNA is as follows: TGTGCTTGGACGATTGCAGCCGAGGGCACTGAAGCTTTCTTT. Its translation reads: CAWTIAAEGTEAFF.